A single sample gave rise to the 6 T cell receptor beta chains below, sequenced in a study of blood T cells in healthy people across ages. Combining a sample-barcoded 5' primer with a J-beta primer mix, a second PCR ran for roughly 7 to 12 cycles. One entry per CDR3 protein results from TCRdb running MiXCR on the 5' RACE reads. This sample carries 1.5 million to 2 million distinct CDR3 sequences, 34% of them seen once, and the ten largest clones take approximately 11%. What was sequenced was blood. Receptors were obtained from a woman in her twenties or thirties in good health.

V usage is TRBV20-1 and J usage is TRBJ1-5; 10 nucleotides line up with TRBD1. V lost 0 bases and J lost 1; bases outside the gene matches: 3. This CDR3 comprises 16 residues. In germline, CDR1 is DFQATT, CDR2 SNEGSKA (reference sequence). CDR3 DNA sequence: TGCAGTGCTAGAGACCGACAGGGGGCAAGCAATCAGCCCCAGCATTTT. Translated: CSARDRQGASNQPQHF.

Worth noting for this clonotype: This could be a read error, since a much larger clone is one nucleotide away. The CDR3 is CANRGTSQAGELFF. The CDR3 nucleotides read TGTGCCAACAGAGGGACTAGCCAGGCCGGGGAGCTGTTTTTT. This chain joins TRBV12-3 or TRBV12-4 and TRBJ2-2; TRBD2 agrees at 9 bases. The CDR3 has 14 residues. Trimming took 10 bases from V and 6 from J; bases not matched to a gene: 9.

This clonotype turned up a few times. The chain recombines TRBV29-1 with TRBJ2-5; tentatively, D is TRBD1 or TRBD2 (6 bases each). The CDR3 runs 14 residues. Trimming took 4 bases from V and 1 from J, leaving 13 bases between them. Germline CDR1 SQVTM, CDR2 ANQGSEA. In nucleotides, the CDR3 is TGCAGCGTTGGATTAGGGGGGACCCAAGAGACCCAGTACTTC. It specifies CSVGLGGTQETQYF.

This clonotype was seen a handful of times. The CDR3 coding sequence is TGTGCCAGCAGTCCTCCCCTAGCGGGGGGGTACAATGAGCAGTTCTTC. Translated, it gives CASSPPLAGGYNEQFF. The chain carries TRBV6-6 and TRBJ2-1; 12 nucleotides line up with TRBD2. With 5 bases clipped from V and 4 bases from J, the junction kept 6 bases outside the gene matches. The length of the CDR3 is 16 residues. Germline CDR1 MNHNY, CDR2 SVGAGI (reference sequence).

V gene TRBV30 combines with J gene TRBJ2-7, with a weak D call TRBD1 (6 bases). The last part of the DNA fits TRBJ2-5 better; the J call may be wrong. CDR1 GTSNPN and CDR2 SVGIG come from the germline V gene (reference sequence). The CDR3 spans 13 residues. The CDR3 spells CAWRQGFGETQYF. The CDR3 DNA follows: TGTGCCTGGAGACAGGGCTTCGGGGAGACCCAGTACTTC.

The chain has TRBV12-3 or TRBV12-4 and TRBJ2-5; D might be TRBD1 (5 bases). With the DNA end fitting TRBJ2-7 better, the J assignment may be wrong. The CDR3 runs to 15 residues. The CDR3 spells CASTWGLPDGGEQYF. The CDR3 nucleotides are TGTGCCAGCACCTGGGGCCTCCCGGACGGCGGCGAGCAGTACTTC.